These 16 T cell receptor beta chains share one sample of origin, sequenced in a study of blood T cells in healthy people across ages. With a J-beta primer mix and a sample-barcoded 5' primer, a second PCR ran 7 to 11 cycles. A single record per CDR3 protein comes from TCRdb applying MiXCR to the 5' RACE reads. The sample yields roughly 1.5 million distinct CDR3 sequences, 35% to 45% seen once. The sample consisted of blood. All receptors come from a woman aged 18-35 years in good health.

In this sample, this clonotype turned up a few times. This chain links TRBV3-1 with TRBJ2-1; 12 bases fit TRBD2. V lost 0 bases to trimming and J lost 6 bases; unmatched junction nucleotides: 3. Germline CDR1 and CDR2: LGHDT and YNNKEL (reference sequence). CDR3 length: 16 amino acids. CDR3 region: CASSQEPGLAGNEQFF. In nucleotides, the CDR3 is TGTGCCAGCAGCCAAGAACCGGGACTAGCGGGCAATGAGCAGTTCTTC.

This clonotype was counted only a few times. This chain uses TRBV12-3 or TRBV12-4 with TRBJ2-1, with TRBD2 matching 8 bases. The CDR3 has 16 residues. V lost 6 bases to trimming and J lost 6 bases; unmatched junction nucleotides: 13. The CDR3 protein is CASSTRSGGEGNEQFF. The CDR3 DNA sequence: TGTGCCAGCAGCACACGGAGCGGGGGTGAGGGCAATGAGCAGTTCTTC.

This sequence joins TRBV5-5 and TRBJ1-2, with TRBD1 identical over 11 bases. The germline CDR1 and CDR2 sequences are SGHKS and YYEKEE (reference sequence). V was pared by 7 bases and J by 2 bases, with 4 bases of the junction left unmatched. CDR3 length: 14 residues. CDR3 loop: CASRTGGGNYGYTF. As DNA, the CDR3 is TGTGCCAGCCGGACAGGGGGCGGGAACTATGGCTACACCTTC.

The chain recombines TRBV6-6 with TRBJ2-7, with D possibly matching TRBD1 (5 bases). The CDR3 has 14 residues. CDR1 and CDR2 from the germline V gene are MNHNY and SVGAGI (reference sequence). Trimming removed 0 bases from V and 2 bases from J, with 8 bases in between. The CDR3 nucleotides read TGTGCCAGCAGTTACTCGAAAGGGGCCTACGAGCAGTACTTC. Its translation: CASSYSKGAYEQYF.

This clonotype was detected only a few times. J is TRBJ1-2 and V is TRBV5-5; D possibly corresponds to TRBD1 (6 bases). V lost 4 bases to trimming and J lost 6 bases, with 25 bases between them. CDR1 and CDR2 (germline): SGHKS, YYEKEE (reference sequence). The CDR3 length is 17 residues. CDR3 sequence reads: CASSQNPGTLDGDGYTF. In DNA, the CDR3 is TGTGCCAGCAGCCAAAACCCCGGGACATTAGACGGGGATGGCTACACCTTC.

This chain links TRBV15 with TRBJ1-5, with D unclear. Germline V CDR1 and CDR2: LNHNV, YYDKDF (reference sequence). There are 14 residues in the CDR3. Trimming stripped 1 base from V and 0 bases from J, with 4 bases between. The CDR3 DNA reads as TGTGCCACCAGCAGAGGGTCTAGCAATCAGCCCCAGCATTTT. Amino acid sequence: CATSRGSSNQPQHF.

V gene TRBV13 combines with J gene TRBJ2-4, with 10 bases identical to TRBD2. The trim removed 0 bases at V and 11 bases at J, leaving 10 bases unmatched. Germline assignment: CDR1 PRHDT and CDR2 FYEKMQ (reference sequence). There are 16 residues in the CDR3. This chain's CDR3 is CASSLGVASGGSLQYF. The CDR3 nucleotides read TGTGCCAGCAGCTTAGGCGTGGCTAGCGGGGGTTCTCTTCAGTACTTC.

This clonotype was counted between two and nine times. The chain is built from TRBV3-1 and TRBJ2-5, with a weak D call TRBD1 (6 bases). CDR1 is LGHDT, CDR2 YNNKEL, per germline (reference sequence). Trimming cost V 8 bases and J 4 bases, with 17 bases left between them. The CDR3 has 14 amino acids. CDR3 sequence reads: CASRRQALGETQYF. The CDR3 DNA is TGTGCCAGCCGTCGACAGGCCCTGGGAGAGACCCAGTACTTC.

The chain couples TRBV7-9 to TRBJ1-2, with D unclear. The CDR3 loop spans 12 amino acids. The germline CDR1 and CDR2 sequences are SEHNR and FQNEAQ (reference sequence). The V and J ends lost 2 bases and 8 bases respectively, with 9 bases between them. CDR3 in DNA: TGTGCCAGCAGCTTACTGGACGTAGGCTACACCTTC. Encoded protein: CASSLLDVGYTF.

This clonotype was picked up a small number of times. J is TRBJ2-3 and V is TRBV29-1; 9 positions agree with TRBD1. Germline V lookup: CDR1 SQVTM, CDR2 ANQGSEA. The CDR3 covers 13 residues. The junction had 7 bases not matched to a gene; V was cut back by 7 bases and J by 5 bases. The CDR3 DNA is TGCAGCGGGTCTGGGACAGGGTTAGATACGCAGTATTTT. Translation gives CSGSGTGLDTQYF.

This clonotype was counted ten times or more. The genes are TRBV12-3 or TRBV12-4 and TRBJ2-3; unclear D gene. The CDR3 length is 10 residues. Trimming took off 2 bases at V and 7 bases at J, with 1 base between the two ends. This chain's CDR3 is CASSLHTQYF. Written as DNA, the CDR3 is TGTGCCAGCAGTTTACATACGCAGTATTTT.

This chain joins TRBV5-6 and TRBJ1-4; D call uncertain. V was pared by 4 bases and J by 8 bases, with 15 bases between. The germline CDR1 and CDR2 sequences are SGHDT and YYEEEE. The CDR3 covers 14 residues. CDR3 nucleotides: TGTGCCAGCAGCCCCGGGCCCTTTAGGGAAAAACTGTTTTTT. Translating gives CASSPGPFREKLFF.

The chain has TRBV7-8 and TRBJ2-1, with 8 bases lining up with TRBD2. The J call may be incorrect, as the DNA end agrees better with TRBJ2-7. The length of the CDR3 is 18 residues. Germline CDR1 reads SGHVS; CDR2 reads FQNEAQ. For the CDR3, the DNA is TGTGCCAGCAGCTCACCAGGGGTAGCGGGGATATCCTACAATGAGCAGTACTTC. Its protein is CASSSPGVAGISYNEQYF.

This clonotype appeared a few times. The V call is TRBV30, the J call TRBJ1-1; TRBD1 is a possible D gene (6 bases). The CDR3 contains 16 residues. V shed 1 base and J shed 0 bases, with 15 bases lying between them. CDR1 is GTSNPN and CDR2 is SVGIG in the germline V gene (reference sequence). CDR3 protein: CAWSAGWGDMNTEAFF. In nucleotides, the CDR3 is TGTGCCTGGAGTGCAGGGTGGGGGGACATGAACACTGAAGCTTTCTTT.

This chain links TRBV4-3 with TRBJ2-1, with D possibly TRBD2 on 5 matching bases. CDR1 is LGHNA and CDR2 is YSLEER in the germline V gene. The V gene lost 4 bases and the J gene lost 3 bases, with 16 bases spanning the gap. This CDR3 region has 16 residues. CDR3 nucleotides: TGCGCCAGCAGCCGGACTTACTCCGCCTACTACAATGAGCAGTTCTTC. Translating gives CASSRTYSAYYNEQFF.

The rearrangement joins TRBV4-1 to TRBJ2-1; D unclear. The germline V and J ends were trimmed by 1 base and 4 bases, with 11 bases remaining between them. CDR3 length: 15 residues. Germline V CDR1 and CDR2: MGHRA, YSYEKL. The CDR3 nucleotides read TGCGCCAGCAGCCAAGTGGTGAACCCGTACAATGAGCAGTTCTTC. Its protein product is CASSQVVNPYNEQFF.